This T cell receptor (beta chain) was recorded in a study of cytomegalovirus exposure and HLA in healthy donors. The PCR contained 60 Vbeta and 13 Jbeta primers. The repertoire was sequenced with immunoSEQ multiplex PCR; TCRdb's copy has only in-frame clones and lacks some. The sample carries about 170,000 clones, over 80% recorded once. Germline V CDR1 and CDR2: SGHTA, FQGNSA. With V trimmed by 5 bases and J by 3 bases, 13 bases remained unmatched. The CDR3 is 16 amino acids. As regards this clone: As yet, its antigen is unknown.

General study results and limits: From TCR beta sequences, most subjects' HLA-A and HLA-B alleles were reportedly predicted accurately. The majority of TCR sequences were rare, yet some public TCRs appeared in many donors.

The sample taken for sequencing was PBMCs. V usage is TRBV7-2 and J usage is TRBJ2-7, with 7 bases lining up with TRBD2. The source is a boy aged 2 to 9 in good health and CMV-seronegative. DNA for the CDR3: TGTGCCAGCAGCACTGGGGTGACTAGCAGTTACTACGAGCAGTACTTC. Encoded protein: CASSTGVTSSYYEQYF.